These 20 T cell receptor beta chains originate from one sample sequenced in a study of cytomegalovirus exposure and HLA in healthy donors. Primers: 60 Vbeta forward and 13 Jbeta reverse. Here immunoSEQ multiplex PCR was the method, and the copy in TCRdb shows in-frame clones only, minus some. The sample yields approximately 200,000 clones, roughly three quarters seen once. Sequences were obtained from PBMCs. These receptors all come from a woman in her late teens or twenties in good health and CMV-seronegative.

The chain links TRBV10-3 to TRBJ1-1; D unclear. CDR3 length: 15 amino acids. The ends were cut back, 6 bases at V and 1 base at J, with 15 bases in the middle. The germline CDR1 and CDR2 sequences are ENHRY and SYGVKD. The CDR3 sequence: CAISLPDGENTEAFF. CDR3 DNA: TGTGCCATCAGCTTGCCCGACGGGGAGAACACTGAAGCTTTCTTT.

The genes are TRBV7-8 and TRBJ1-5, with D tentatively TRBD1 (6 bases). Trimming took off 5 bases at V and 3 bases at J, with 14 bases between the two ends. The CDR3 spans 15 residues. Germline lookup yields CDR1 SGHVS and CDR2 FQNEAQ. The CDR3 DNA is TGTGCCAGCAGCCCAGGACAGTTGGTCAATCAGCCCCAGCATTTT. Translated: CASSPGQLVNQPQHF.

V gene TRBV28 combines with J gene TRBJ2-7, with 12 bases lining up with TRBD2. This CDR3 spans 17 amino acids. The germline gives CDR1 MDHEN, CDR2 SYDVKM. V dropped 3 bases and J dropped 6; count of bases not matched to a gene: 12. The CDR3: CASSFLAGGPSIGEQYF. CDR3 bases: TGTGCCAGCAGTTTCCTAGCGGGGGGGCCTAGTATCGGCGAGCAGTACTTC.

The V gene is TRBV28, the J gene TRBJ1-2; weak D call: TRBD1 (5 bases). V shed 5 bases and J shed 4 bases, with 11 bases lying between them. The CDR3 covers 13 residues. Germline V gene data show CDR1 as MDHEN and CDR2 as SYDVKM. The CDR3: CASSQTDTYGYTF. The CDR3 nucleotides read TGTGCCAGCAGTCAGACGGACACCTATGGCTACACCTTC.

The chain employs TRBV2 and TRBJ1-5; TRBD1 is a possible D gene (6 bases). The CDR3 totals 13 residues. The germline V and J ends were trimmed by 7 bases and 11 bases, with 18 bases remaining between them. Germline-derived CDR1 and CDR2 are SNHLY and FYNNEI. CDR3 sequence: CASNDGDIGAQHF. The CDR3 coding sequence is TGTGCCAGCAATGACGGGGACATAGGGGCCCAGCATTTT.

This chain uses TRBV9 with TRBJ1-2; no definite D call. CDR1 SGDLS and CDR2 YYNGEE come from the germline V gene. The CDR3 runs to 14 residues. V lost 0 bases and J lost 7, with 13 bases in between. CDR3 residues: CASSVEGGWSGYTF. The CDR3 DNA sequence: TGTGCCAGCAGCGTAGAGGGCGGGTGGAGTGGCTACACCTTC.

The chain has TRBV6-5 and TRBJ2-7, with D perhaps TRBD1 (6 bases). Trimming left V 1 base short and J 1 base short, with 11 bases between. The germline V gene has CDR1 MNHEY and CDR2 SVGAGI. This CDR3 is built from 15 residues. CDR3 amino acids: CASSYLPGQSYEQYF. The CDR3 region has the DNA TGTGCCAGCAGTTACTTACCGGGACAATCCTACGAGCAGTACTTC.

This clone turned up a few times. The V gene is TRBV6-5, the J gene TRBJ1-5; 7 bases match TRBD1. The CDR3 loop spans 15 amino acids. Germline V CDR1 and CDR2: MNHEY, SVGAGI. Germline trimming cut 5 bases from V and 0 bases from J; bases unmatched to any gene: 4. The CDR3 nucleotides are TGTGCCAGCAGTCCGGGACAGCATAGCAATCAGCCCCAGCATTTT. Translated: CASSPGQHSNQPQHF.

This chain joins TRBV10-1 and TRBJ2-5; TRBD1 aligns across 7 bases. Germline CDR1 reads WNHNN; CDR2 reads SYGVQD (reference sequence). V trimming: 4 bases; J trimming: 4 bases; junction bases outside the gene matches: 6. The CDR3 runs to 14 residues. As DNA, the CDR3 is TGCGCCAGCAGTGCAGGGGGAATTGCAGAGACCCAGTACTTC. Its protein product is CASSAGGIAETQYF.

The count of this clone is one. This chain joins TRBV11-2 and TRBJ2-3, with D unresolved. With 2 bases removed from V and 0 bases from J, the gap between germline ends came to 9 bases. The CDR3 extends over 15 amino acids. Germline V gene data show CDR1 as SGHAT and CDR2 as FQNNGV. Here the CDR3 DNA reads TGTGCCAGCAGCTTAAGACTGTCTAGCACAGATACGCAGTATTTT. As protein: CASSLRLSSTDTQYF.

This clone is a singleton in its sample. V usage is TRBV29-1 and J usage is TRBJ1-1, with D possibly TRBD1 on 6 matching bases. V was shortened by 3 bases and J by 0 bases, with 11 bases between the two germline ends. The CDR3 loop spans 14 amino acids. The germline CDR1 and CDR2 sequences are SQVTM and ANQGSEA. The DNA for the CDR3 is TGCAGCGTTGATAGGGGGGGTATGAACACTGAAGCTTTCTTT. Protein sequence: CSVDRGGMNTEAFF.

The chain uses TRBV29-1 and TRBJ1-1, with a weak D call TRBD1 (5 bases). The CDR3 is made up of 13 amino acids. Germline V gives CDR1 SQVTM, CDR2 ANQGSEA. V was cut by 1 base and J by 5 bases, with 11 bases left in between. CDR3 sequence: CSVEGGGWTEAFF. The DNA for the CDR3 is TGCAGCGTTGAAGGGGGCGGATGGACTGAAGCTTTCTTT.

J is TRBJ2-7 and V is TRBV28; 7 nucleotides align to TRBD2. The germline CDR1 and CDR2 sequences are MDHEN and SYDVKM. V was pared by 6 bases and J by 5 bases, with 7 bases of the junction left unmatched. This CDR3 has 13 residues. Here the CDR3 DNA reads TGTGCCAGCAGGAGAGGCGGGAGCCACGAGCAGTACTTC. Translated: CASRRGGSHEQYF.

The CDR3 DNA follows: TGTGCCAGCAGTACCTATTCCGGGACAGGGCCCCACGAGCAGTACTTC. This sequence encodes CASSTYSGTGPHEQYF. The chain employs TRBV6-6 and TRBJ2-7; 9 bases are shared with TRBD1. V lost 5 bases, J lost 5 bases, and 13 bases stayed unmatched. CDR1 is MNHNY, CDR2 SVGAGI, per germline (reference sequence). The length of the CDR3 is 16 residues.

The CDR3 region has the DNA TGTGCCAGCAGCGTATCGACAGGTTGGAACACCGGGGAGCTGTTTTTT. The encoded protein is CASSVSTGWNTGELFF. The chain combines TRBV9 with TRBJ2-2; D is possibly TRBD1 (6 bases). V shed 1 base and J shed 1 base, with 11 bases lying between them. Germline CDR1 and CDR2: SGDLS and YYNGEE. This CDR3 is built from 16 residues.

The chain is built from TRBV5-6 and TRBJ1-5, with 9 bases fitting TRBD1. In germline, CDR1 is SGHDT, CDR2 YYEEEE. This CDR3 is built from 17 residues. After removal of 4 bases from V and 0 bases from J, the junction contained 8 bases not matched to a gene. The CDR3 nucleotides are TGTGCCAGCAGCATCAACAGGGGGCTCGTTAGCAATCAGCCCCAGCATTTT. It codes for CASSINRGLVSNQPQHF.

The sample holds a few counts of this clone. The chain links TRBV28 to TRBJ1-1, with 8 bases matching TRBD1. The CDR3 has 16 amino acids. Germline V lookup: CDR1 MDHEN, CDR2 SYDVKM. The J segment lost 6 bases and the V segment lost 5 bases, leaving 14 bases of the junction unmatched. The CDR3 loop reads CASSTMRDRGLSEAFF. The CDR3 nucleotides read TGTGCCAGCAGTACCATGAGAGACAGGGGTTTGTCTGAAGCTTTCTTT.

This clone was found a few times. The chain has TRBV5-6 and TRBJ2-7, with D unclear. Germline-derived CDR1 and CDR2 are SGHDT and YYEEEE. Trimming removed 0 bases from V and 3 bases from J, with 10 bases in between. This CDR3 contains 14 residues. The CDR3 is CASSLVHRIYEQYF. The CDR3 DNA sequence: TGTGCCAGCAGCTTGGTCCACAGAATCTACGAGCAGTACTTC.

V is TRBV10-3 and J is TRBJ1-5; D may be TRBD1 (6 bases). The V end was cut by 0 bases, the J end by 13 bases, with 13 bases between. CDR1 ENHRY and CDR2 SYGVKD come from the germline V gene. The CDR3 sequence is 13 residues long. The CDR3 protein is CAISESPDRLQHF. The DNA for the CDR3 is TGTGCCATCAGTGAGTCGCCAGACAGGCTACAGCATTTT.

A note on this clone: As the CDR3 is not closed by the conserved phenylalanine or tryptophan, this likely results from a read error. The chain couples TRBV10-2 to TRBJ1-5; the match to TRBD1 covers 10 bases. V was pared by 3 bases and J by 2 bases, with 4 bases of the junction left unmatched. This CDR3 contains 16 residues. CDR1 and CDR2 from the germline V gene are WSHSY and SAAADI. CDR3 nucleotide sequence: TGCGCCAGCAGTGACCTGACAGGGGGCGGCAATCAGCCCCAGCATCTT. Translated: CASSDLTGGGNQPQHL.